This TCR beta chain was retrieved from a study of regulatory T cells in long-lasting Graves disease. According to the study, TCR beta libraries were built with iRepertoire HTBI primers and CDR3-region Arm-PCR. TCRdb reprocessed the multiplex PCR reads via MiXCR and lists one record per CDR3 protein. This table holds 310,000 or so distinct CDR3 sequences, around a fifth found once. Note on this clonotype: Its antigen is not identified.

Trimming took off 3 bases at V and 4 bases at J, with 10 bases between the two ends. This CDR3 is 13 amino acids long. Germline lookup yields CDR1 MGHRA and CDR2 YSYEKL. Study outcomes and limitations: Sampling was limited to peripheral blood rather than thyroid tissue. Persistent disease was associated with favored TRBV28 usage and with favored use of TRBJ1-2 and TRBJ2-5. Newly diagnosed patients had higher TCR diversity than persistent Graves' patients did.

Noted time point: persistent/refractory GD, antithyroid drugs over 5 years with positive TRAb. Extracted PBMC RNA gave rise to the TCR library. V is TRBV4-1 and J is TRBJ2-7; TRBD2 might be the D (6 bases). The sequencing used peripheral blood mononuclear cells (PBMCs), collected when the disease was refractory, from a patient treated with antithyroid drugs. The receptor's source is a female donor with Graves disease. The DNA for the CDR3 is TGCGCCAGCAGCCAGACGCTAGCGTACGAGCAGTACTTC. Amino acids: CASSQTLAYEQYF.